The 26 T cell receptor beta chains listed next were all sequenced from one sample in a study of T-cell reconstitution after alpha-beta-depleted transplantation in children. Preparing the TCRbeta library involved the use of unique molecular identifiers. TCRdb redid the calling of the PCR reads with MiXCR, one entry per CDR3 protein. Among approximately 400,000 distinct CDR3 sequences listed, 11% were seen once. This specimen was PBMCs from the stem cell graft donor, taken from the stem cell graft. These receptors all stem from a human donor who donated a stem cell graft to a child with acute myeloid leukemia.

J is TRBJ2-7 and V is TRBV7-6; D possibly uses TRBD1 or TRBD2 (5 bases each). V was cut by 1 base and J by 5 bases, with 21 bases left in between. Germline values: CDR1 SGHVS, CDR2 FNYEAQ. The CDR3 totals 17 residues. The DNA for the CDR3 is TGTGCCAGCAGCTTAGGAACTAGGGGCAGGCTGGGCAACGAGCAGTACTTC. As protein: CASSLGTRGRLGNEQYF.

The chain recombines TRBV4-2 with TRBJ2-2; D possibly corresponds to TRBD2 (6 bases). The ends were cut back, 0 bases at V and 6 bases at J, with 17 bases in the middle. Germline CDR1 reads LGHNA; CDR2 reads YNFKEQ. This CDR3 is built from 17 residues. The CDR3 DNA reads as TGTGCCAGCAGCCAAGAAATTGTACGCAGGGAGGCCGGGGAGCTGTTTTTT. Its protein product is CASSQEIVRREAGELFF.

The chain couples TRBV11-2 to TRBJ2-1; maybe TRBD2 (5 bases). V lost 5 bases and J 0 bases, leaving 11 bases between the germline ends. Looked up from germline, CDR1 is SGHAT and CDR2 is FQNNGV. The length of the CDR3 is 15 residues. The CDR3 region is CASSEQRSSYNEQFF. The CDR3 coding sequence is TGTGCCAGCAGCGAACAGCGGAGCTCCTACAATGAGCAGTTCTTC.

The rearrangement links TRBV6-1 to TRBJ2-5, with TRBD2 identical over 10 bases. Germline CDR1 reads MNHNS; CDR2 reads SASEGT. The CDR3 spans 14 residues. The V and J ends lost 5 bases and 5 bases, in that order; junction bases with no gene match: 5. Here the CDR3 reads CASSSGGARETQYF. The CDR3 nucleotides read TGTGCCAGCAGTAGCGGGGGGGCACGGGAGACCCAGTACTTC.

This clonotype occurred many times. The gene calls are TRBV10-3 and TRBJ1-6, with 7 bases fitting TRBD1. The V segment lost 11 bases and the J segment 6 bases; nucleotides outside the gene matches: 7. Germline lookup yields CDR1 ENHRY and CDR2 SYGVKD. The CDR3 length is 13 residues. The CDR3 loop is CAGRWDSNSPLHF. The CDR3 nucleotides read TGTGCCGGCCGATGGGACAGTAATTCACCCCTCCACTTT.

DNA of the CDR3: TGTGCCACCAGCAGAATTGGACAGGGGGCATCCGGGGAGCTGTTTTTT. It translates to CATSRIGQGASGELFF. This chain connects TRBV15 to TRBJ2-2, with 11 nucleotides matching TRBD1. V was clipped by 2 bases and J by 6 bases; unmatched bases: 5. The CDR3 contains 16 residues. CDR1 and CDR2 (germline): LNHNV, YYDKDF (reference sequence).

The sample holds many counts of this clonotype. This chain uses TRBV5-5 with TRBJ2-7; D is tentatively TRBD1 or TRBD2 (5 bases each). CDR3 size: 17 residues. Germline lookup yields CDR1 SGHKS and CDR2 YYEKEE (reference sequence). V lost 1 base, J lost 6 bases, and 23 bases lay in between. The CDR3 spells CASSLHPGPTAVLEQYF. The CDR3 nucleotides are TGTGCCAGCAGCTTGCATCCGGGACCCACAGCGGTACTCGAGCAGTACTTC.

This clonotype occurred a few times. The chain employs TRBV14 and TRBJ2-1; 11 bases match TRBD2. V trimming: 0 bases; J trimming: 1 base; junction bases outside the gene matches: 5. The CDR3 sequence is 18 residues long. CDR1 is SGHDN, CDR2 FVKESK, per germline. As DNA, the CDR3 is TGTGCCAGCAGCCAAGACCCTAGCGGGAGGACGTCCTACAATGAGCAGTTCTTC. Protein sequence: CASSQDPSGRTSYNEQFF.

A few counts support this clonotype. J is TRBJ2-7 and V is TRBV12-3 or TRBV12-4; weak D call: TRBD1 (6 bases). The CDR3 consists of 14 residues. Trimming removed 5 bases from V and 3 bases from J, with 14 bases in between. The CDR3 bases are TGTGCCAGCAGTAGACAGGCAGGAAGCTACGAGCAGTACTTC. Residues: CASSRQAGSYEQYF.

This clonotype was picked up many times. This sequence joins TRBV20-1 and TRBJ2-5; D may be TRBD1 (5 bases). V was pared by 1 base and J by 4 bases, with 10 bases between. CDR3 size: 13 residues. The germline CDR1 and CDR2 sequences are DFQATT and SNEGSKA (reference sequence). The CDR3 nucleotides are TGCAGTGCTAGAGGGGGCGACGGAGAGACCCAGTACTTC. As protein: CSARGGDGETQYF.

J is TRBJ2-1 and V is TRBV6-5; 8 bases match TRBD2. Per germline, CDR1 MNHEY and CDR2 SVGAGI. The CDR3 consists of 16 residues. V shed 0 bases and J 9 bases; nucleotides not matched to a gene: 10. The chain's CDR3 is CASSYSAGGSPGEQFF. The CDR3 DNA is TGTGCCAGCAGTTACTCGGCGGGGGGCTCGCCCGGTGAGCAGTTCTTC.

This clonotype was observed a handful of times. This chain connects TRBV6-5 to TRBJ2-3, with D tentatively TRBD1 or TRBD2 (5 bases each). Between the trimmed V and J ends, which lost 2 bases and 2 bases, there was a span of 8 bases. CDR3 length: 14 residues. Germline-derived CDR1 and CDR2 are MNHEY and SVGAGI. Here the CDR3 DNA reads TGTGCCAGCAGTTACCAGGGAGCCACAGATACGCAGTATTTT. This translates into CASSYQGATDTQYF.

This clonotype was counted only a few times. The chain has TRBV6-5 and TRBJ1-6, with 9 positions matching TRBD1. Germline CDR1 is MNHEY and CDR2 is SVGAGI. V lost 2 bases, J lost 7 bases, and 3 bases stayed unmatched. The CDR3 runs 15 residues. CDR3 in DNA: TGTGCCAGCAGTTACAATGGACAGGGGAATTCACCCCTCCACTTT. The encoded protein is CASSYNGQGNSPLHF.

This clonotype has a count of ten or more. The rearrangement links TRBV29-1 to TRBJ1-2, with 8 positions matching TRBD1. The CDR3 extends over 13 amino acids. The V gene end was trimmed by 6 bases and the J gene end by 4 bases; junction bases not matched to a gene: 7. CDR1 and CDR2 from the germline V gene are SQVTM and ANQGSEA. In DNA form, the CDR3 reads TGCAGCGTCGCCAGGGGGCGAAGCTATGGCTACACCTTC. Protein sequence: CSVARGRSYGYTF.

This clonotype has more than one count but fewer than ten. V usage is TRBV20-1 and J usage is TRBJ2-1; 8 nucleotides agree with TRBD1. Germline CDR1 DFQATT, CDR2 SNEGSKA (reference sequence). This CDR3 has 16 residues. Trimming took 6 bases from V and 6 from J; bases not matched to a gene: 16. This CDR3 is CSAQKMTGADSNEQFF. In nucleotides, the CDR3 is TGCAGTGCACAGAAAATGACAGGGGCAGACAGCAATGAGCAGTTCTTC.

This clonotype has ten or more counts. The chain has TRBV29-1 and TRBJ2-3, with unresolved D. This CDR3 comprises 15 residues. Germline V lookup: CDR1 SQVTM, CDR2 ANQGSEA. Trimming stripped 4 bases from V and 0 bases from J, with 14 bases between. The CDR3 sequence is CSVVCGNPSTDTQYF. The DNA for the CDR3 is TGCAGCGTTGTGTGTGGCAACCCTAGCACAGATACGCAGTATTTT.

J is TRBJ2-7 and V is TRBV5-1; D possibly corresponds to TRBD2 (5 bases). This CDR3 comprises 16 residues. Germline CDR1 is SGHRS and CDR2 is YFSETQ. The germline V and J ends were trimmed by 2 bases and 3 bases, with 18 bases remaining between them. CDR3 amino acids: CASSFISMAGGYEQYF. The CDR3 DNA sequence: TGCGCCAGCAGCTTTATTTCGATGGCGGGTGGCTACGAGCAGTACTTC.

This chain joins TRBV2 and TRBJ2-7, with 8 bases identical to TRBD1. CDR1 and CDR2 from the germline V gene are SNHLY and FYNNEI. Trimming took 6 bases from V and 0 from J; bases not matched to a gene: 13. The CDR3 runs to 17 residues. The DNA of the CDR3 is TGTGCCAGCAGCTATCCTACGACAGGGGTCAGCTCCTACGAGCAGTACGTC. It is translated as CASSYPTTGVSSYEQYV.

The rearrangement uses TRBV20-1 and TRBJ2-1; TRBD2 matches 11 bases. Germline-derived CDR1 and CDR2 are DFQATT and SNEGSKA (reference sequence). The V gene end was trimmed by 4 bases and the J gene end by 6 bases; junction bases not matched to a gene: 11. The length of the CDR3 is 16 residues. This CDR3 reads CSAKRPLAGGFNEQFF. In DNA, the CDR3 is TGCAGTGCTAAACGTCCTTTAGCGGGGGGGTTCAATGAGCAGTTCTTC.

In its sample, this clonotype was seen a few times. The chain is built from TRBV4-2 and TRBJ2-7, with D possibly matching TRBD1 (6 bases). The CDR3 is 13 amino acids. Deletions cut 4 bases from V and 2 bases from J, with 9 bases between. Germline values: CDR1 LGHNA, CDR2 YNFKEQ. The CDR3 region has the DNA TGTGCCAGCAGCCCAGGGGCAGCCTACGAGCAGTACTTC. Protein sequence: CASSPGAAYEQYF.

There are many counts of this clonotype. The CDR3 spells CSARGLEETQYF. The DNA for the CDR3 is TGCAGTGCTAGGGGACTGGAAGAGACCCAGTACTTC. J is TRBJ2-5 and V is TRBV20-1; D is perhaps TRBD2 (6 bases). Germline loops: CDR1 DFQATT, CDR2 SNEGSKA (reference sequence). This CDR3 is built from 12 residues. Trimming removed 3 bases from V and 3 bases from J, with 8 bases in between.

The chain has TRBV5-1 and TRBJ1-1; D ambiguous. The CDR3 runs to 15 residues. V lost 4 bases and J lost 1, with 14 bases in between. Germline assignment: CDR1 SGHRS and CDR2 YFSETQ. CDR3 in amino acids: CASSRIDPRNTEAFF. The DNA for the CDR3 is TGCGCCAGCAGCAGAATCGACCCACGGAACACTGAAGCTTTCTTT.

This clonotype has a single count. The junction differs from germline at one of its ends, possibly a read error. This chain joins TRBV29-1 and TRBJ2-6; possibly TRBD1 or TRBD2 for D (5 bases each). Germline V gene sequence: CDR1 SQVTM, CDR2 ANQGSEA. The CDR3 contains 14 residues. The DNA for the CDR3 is TGCAGCGTTGTGTCGGGTGCCGGGGCCAACGGCCTGACTTTC. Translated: CSVVSGAGANGLTF.

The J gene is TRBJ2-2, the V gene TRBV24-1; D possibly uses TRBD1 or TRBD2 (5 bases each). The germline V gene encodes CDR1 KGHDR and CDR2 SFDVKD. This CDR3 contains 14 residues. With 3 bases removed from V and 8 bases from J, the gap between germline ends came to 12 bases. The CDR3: CATSDGTRRGELFF. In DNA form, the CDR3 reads TGTGCCACCAGTGATGGGACCCGACGGGGGGAGCTGTTTTTT.

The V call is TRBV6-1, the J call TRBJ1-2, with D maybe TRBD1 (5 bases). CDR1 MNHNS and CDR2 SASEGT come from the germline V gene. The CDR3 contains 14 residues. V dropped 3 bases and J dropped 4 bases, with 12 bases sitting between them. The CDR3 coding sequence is TGTGCCAGCAGTGAGGGGCAGATCAGCTATGGCTACACCTTC. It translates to CASSEGQISYGYTF.

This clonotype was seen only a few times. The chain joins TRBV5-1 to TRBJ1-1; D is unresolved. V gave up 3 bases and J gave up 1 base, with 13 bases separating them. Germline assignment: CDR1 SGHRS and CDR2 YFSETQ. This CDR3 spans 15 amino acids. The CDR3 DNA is TGCGCCAGCAGCTCCACCTTTTACTCGAACACTGAAGCTTTCTTT. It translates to CASSSTFYSNTEAFF.